Each of the 20 T cell receptor beta chains below was sequenced from the same sample in a study of early T cells in non-severe SARS-CoV-2 infection. TCRdb reprocessed the 5' RACE reads with MiXCR, giving one entry per CDR3 protein. The table lists some 63,000 distinct CDR3 sequences, over 10% of them singletons. Source material: whole blood. These receptors all come from an adult who was a healthcare worker with PCR-confirmed SARS-CoV-2 infection or an uninfected control (not recorded which).

This clonotype has just a few counts. The V call is TRBV5-1, the J call TRBJ1-2, with D uncertain. The germline V and J ends were trimmed by 4 bases and 2 bases, with 12 bases remaining between them. The CDR3 runs to 14 residues. Germline CDR1 and CDR2: SGHRS and YFSETQ. In DNA, the CDR3 is TGCGCCAGCAGCCCCGTCGCCGGGAACTATGGCTACACCTTC. Translating gives CASSPVAGNYGYTF.

This clonotype was detected many times. One end of the junction fails to match germline, which may point to a read error. This chain joins TRBV19 and TRBJ1-2; D perhaps matches TRBD1 (6 bases). The CDR3 covers 16 residues. The germline V gene encodes CDR1 LNHDA and CDR2 SQIVND (reference sequence). CDR3 in DNA: TGTGCCAGTACTATAACAGGGAACGCAGCTAACTATGGCTACACCTTC. Amino acid sequence: CASTITGNAANYGYTF.

This clonotype was seen many times. The V gene is TRBV25-1, the J gene TRBJ1-2; D is unresolved. The ends were cut back, 0 bases at V and 7 bases at J, with 3 bases in the middle. CDR3 length equals 11 residues. Germline V lookup: CDR1 MGHDK, CDR2 SYGVNS. The CDR3 region is CASSEYRGYTF. In nucleotides, the CDR3 is TGTGCCAGCAGTGAATATCGTGGCTACACCTTC.

This clonotype has more than one count but fewer than ten. The chain recombines TRBV7-8 with TRBJ2-1; TRBD2 agrees at 9 bases. The CDR3 has 8 amino acids. From germline, CDR1 is SGHVS and CDR2 FQNEAQ. CDR3 loop: CASGGWFF. CDR3 bases: TGTGCTAGCGGGGGTTGGTTCTTC.

This clonotype was seen just once. This chain links TRBV12-3 or TRBV12-4 with TRBJ1-2; 7 bases are a match to TRBD1. With V trimmed by 5 bases and J by 6 bases, 9 bases remained unmatched. This CDR3 contains 14 residues. Written as DNA, the CDR3 is TGTGCCAGCAGTCCGCCAGGGACAGCGCATGGCTACACCTTC. The encoded protein is CASSPPGTAHGYTF.

This clonotype was detected many times. The rearrangement joins TRBV29-1 to TRBJ2-1, with D unclear. Trimming removed 4 bases from V and 0 bases from J, with 7 bases in between. The CDR3 spans 13 residues. The germline gives CDR1 SQVTM, CDR2 ANQGSEA. In DNA, the CDR3 is TGCAGCGTTGGGGCGAGCTCCTACAATGAGCAGTTCTTC. Translating it yields CSVGASSYNEQFF.

The V call is TRBV27, the J call TRBJ2-3; the D is unclear. Deletions cut 8 bases from V and 1 base from J, with 13 bases between. Germline lookup yields CDR1 MNHEY and CDR2 SMNVEV (reference sequence). The CDR3 extends over 14 amino acids. In DNA, the CDR3 is TGTGCCAGCCGTAGGATGGGCGGCACAGATACGCAGTATTTT. Amino acid sequence: CASRRMGGTDTQYF.

A few counts support this clonotype. V gene TRBV18 combines with J gene TRBJ2-5, with a weak D call TRBD1 (5 bases). Trimming pared 5 bases from V and 5 bases from J, leaving 12 bases between. The germline gives CDR1 KGHSH, CDR2 LQKENI. This CDR3 has 13 residues. CDR3 nucleotides: TGTGCCAGCTCAGCGGACAACGGGGAGACCCAGTACTTC. This gives the protein CASSADNGETQYF.

This clonotype was seen many times. V is TRBV29-1 and J is TRBJ2-1; 7 bases align to TRBD2. This CDR3 comprises 17 residues. The trim removed 0 bases at V and 8 bases at J, leaving 16 bases unmatched. The germline V gene encodes CDR1 SQVTM and CDR2 ANQGSEA. The CDR3 is CSVEDSVGGVRLDEQFF. In DNA form, the CDR3 reads TGCAGCGTTGAAGATTCCGTGGGAGGGGTCAGACTCGATGAGCAGTTCTTC.

This clonotype occurred many times. The J gene is TRBJ1-3, the V gene TRBV5-1; 7 bases are a match to TRBD1. CDR3 size: 14 residues. Losses at the gene ends were 4 bases for V and 4 bases for J; bases not matched to a gene: 5. Germline lookup yields CDR1 SGHRS and CDR2 YFSETQ. CDR3 DNA: TGCGCCAGCAGCCTGCGACAGGGCGGAAACACCATATATTTT. This gives the protein CASSLRQGGNTIYF.

The CDR3 DNA sequence: TGTGCCAGCAGTTACCCTGATCGGACAGAAGCTTTCTTT. Its protein product is CASSYPDRTEAFF. The chain employs TRBV6-5 and TRBJ1-1; perhaps TRBD1 as D (5 bases). Trimming pared 2 bases from V and 8 bases from J, leaving 12 bases between. Germline-derived CDR1 and CDR2 are MNHEY and SVGAGI. The length of the CDR3 is 13 residues.

Ten or more counts support this clonotype. The rearrangement uses TRBV19 and TRBJ1-4; D gene ambiguous. The V end was cut by 5 bases, the J end by 0 bases, with 10 bases between. The CDR3 has 15 residues. Germline values: CDR1 LNHDA, CDR2 SQIVND (reference sequence). The CDR3 DNA reads as TGTGCCAGTAGTGCCGGGGTCGCAACTAATGAAAAACTGTTTTTT. This translates into CASSAGVATNEKLFF.

This clonotype was detected a few times. This chain joins TRBV27 and TRBJ1-1; D remains ambiguous. Germline-derived CDR1 and CDR2 are MNHEY and SMNVEV (reference sequence). The CDR3 has 13 amino acids. Trimming shortened V by 5 bases and J by 5 bases, and 12 bases separated the two germline ends. CDR3 DNA sequence: TGTGCCAGCAGTCGCGGAGGAGGGACTGAAGCTTTCTTT. Protein sequence: CASSRGGGTEAFF.

The chain combines TRBV7-2 with TRBJ2-2; D is perhaps TRBD2 (5 bases). This CDR3 spans 15 amino acids. V lost 2 bases and J 1 base, leaving 8 bases between the germline ends. CDR1 is SGHTA and CDR2 is FQGNSA in the germline V gene. The CDR3 region is CASSLFGLNTGELFF. The CDR3 region has the DNA TGTGCCAGCAGCTTATTCGGACTGAACACCGGGGAGCTGTTTTTT. Together with reference TRBV7-2 and TRBJ2-2, the CDR3 gives the full variable domain: GAGVSQSPSNKVTEKGKDVELRCDPISGHTALYWYRQSLGQGLEFLIYFQGNSAPDKSGLPSDRFSAERTGGSVSTLTIQRTQQEDSAVYLCASSLFGLNTGELFFGEGSRLTVL.

This clonotype was seen repeatedly, ten times or more. The rearrangement uses TRBV5-1 and TRBJ2-6, with 7 nucleotides matching TRBD1. Germline V gene sequence: CDR1 SGHRS, CDR2 YFSETQ. The V segment lost 4 bases and the J segment 0 bases; nucleotides outside the gene matches: 10. The CDR3 spans 18 residues. The CDR3 DNA is TGCGCCAGCAGCATTCAGGGGGTTCCTAGCTCTGGGGCCAACGTCCTGACTTTC. Protein sequence: CASSIQGVPSSGANVLTF. The entire variable domain, with the rest obtained from reference TRBV5-1 and TRBJ2-6, is as follows: KAGVTQTPRYLIKTRGQQVTLSCSPISGHRSVSWYQQTPGQGLQFLFEYFSETQRNKGNFPGRFSGRQFSNSRSEMNVSTLELGDSALYLCASSIQGVPSSGANVLTFGAGSRLTVL.

About this clonotype itself: Given a much more abundant clone one base away, this may be a read error. The V and J genes are TRBV7-2 and TRBJ1-1; 8 bases line up with TRBD1. This CDR3 comprises 15 residues. The V gene's germline CDR1 is SGHTA and CDR2 FQGNSA. The CDR3 spells CASSKTGVGVAEALF. The CDR3 DNA sequence: TGTGCCAGCAGCAAGACAGGGGTAGGTGTAGCTGAAGCTTTGTTT.

V is TRBV12-3 or TRBV12-4 and J is TRBJ2-4, with 9 bases fitting TRBD2. V trimming: 7 bases; J trimming: 9 bases; junction bases outside the gene matches: 10. This CDR3 comprises 14 residues. The CDR3: CASTLSGGPGIQYF. CDR3 DNA sequence: TGTGCCAGCACCCTTAGCGGGGGCCCCGGCATTCAGTACTTC.

This clonotype is a singleton in its sample. The chain combines TRBV27 with TRBJ1-2; TRBD1 matches at 7 bases. This CDR3 has 13 amino acids. The germline CDR1 and CDR2 sequences are MNHEY and SMNVEV (reference sequence). Trimming removed 5 bases from V and 4 bases from J; junction bases left unmatched: 4. CDR3 in amino acids: CASSPDRAYGYTF. In nucleotides, the CDR3 is TGTGCCAGCAGTCCTGACAGGGCCTATGGCTACACCTTC.

In its sample, this clonotype was seen many times. The J gene is TRBJ1-1, the V gene TRBV5-1, with a possible D match to TRBD1 (5 bases). CDR1 SGHRS and CDR2 YFSETQ come from the germline V gene. V lost 3 bases, J lost 3 bases, and 15 bases lay in between. The CDR3 extends over 15 amino acids. The CDR3 nucleotides read TGCGCCAGCAGCTCACAGACAGATTTCGACACTGAAGCTTTCTTT. It is translated as CASSSQTDFDTEAFF.

This clonotype was seen only once. The V gene is TRBV6-5, the J gene TRBJ1-2, with D possibly being TRBD1 (5 bases). The ends were cut back, 0 bases at V and 8 bases at J, with 13 bases in the middle. The CDR3 has 14 residues. Germline V gives CDR1 MNHEY, CDR2 SVGAGI. The CDR3 region has the DNA TGTGCCAGCAGTTACTCTGGCAGCAGGGCAGGCTACACCTTC. This encodes CASSYSGSRAGYTF.